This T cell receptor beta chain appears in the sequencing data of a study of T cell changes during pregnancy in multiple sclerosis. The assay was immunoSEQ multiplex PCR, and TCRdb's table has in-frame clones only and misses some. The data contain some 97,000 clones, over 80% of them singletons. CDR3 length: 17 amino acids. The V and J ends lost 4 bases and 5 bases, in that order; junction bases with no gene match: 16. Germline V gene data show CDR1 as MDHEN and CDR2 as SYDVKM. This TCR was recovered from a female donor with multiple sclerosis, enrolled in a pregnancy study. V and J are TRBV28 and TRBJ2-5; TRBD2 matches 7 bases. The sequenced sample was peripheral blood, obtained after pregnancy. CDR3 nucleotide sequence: TGTGCCAGCAGTTCCCTATCCCTCGTTGCGGGAGTGGAGACCCAGTACTTC. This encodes CASSSLSLVAGVETQYF. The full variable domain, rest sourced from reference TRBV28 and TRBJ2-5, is DVKVTQSSRYLVKRTGEKVFLECVQDMDHENMFWYRQDPGLGLRLIYFSYDVKMKEKGDIPEGYSVSREKKERFSLILESASTNQTSMYLCASSSLSLVAGVETQYFGPGTRLLVL.